This TCR beta chain appears in the sequencing data of a study of T cell responses to AZD1222 COVID-19 vaccine. The ends lost 4 bases at V and 5 bases at J; junction bases unmatched: 10. Germline V gives CDR1 LGHDT, CDR2 YNNKEL (reference sequence). The CDR3 is made up of 15 amino acids. Study-wide points: Of spike-specific TCRs, nearly half reportedly target regions left unmutated in variants. Spike-specific TCR breadth and depth grew following two AZD1222 doses.

This clone was detected only once. No antigen is known for it. Assay: immunoSEQ multiplex PCR; the TCRdb copy retains only in-frame clones and omits some. The profile covers around 140,000 clones, with around 90% appearing a single time and 4% taken by the ten largest. The rearrangement joins TRBV3-1 (or the pseudogene TRBV3-2) to TRBJ2-5; 7 bases line up with TRBD2. The receptor comes from an adult who received the AZD1222 COVID-19 vaccine. The material sequenced was peripheral blood, taken 28 days after the second AZD1222 dose. In DNA form, the CDR3 reads TGTGCCAGCAGCCGCCAGGTGGGGGGGGTCGAGACCCAGTACTTC. Protein sequence: CASSRQVGGVETQYF.